The present T cell receptor (beta chain) was sequenced within a study of graft-versus-host responses after intestinal transplantation. Across the study: The recipients all started with anti-thymocyte globulin induction and then took tacrolimus and steroids for 3 to 4 years.

Germline loops: CDR1 LNHDA, CDR2 SQIVND (reference sequence). With 5 bases clipped from V and 2 bases from J, the junction kept 5 bases outside the gene matches. The CDR3 loop spans 14 amino acids. The protocol was immunoSEQ multiplex PCR, while the TCRdb copy is restricted to in-frame clones and leaves out a portion. The data hold 93,000 or so clones, with more than 85% observed a single time. As for this clone: Its antigen remains unknown.

This chain links TRBV19 with TRBJ2-5; TRBD2 agrees at 7 bases. The sequence came from a human donor who received an intestinal transplant. The source material was unstimulated CD8+ T cells sorted from spleen or lymph node cells, sampled before intestinal transplant. The CDR3 reads CASSPPGLQETQYF. The CDR3 DNA is TGTGCCAGTAGTCCGCCGGGACTACAAGAGACCCAGTACTTC. The full variable domain, its missing parts supplied by reference TRBV19 and TRBJ2-5, is DGGITQSPKYLFRKEGQNVTLSCEQNLNHDAMYWYRQDPGQGLRLIYYSQIVNDFQKGDIAEGYSVSREKKESFPLTVTSAQKNPTAFYLCASSPPGLQETQYFGPGTRLLVL.